Presented here are 2 T cell receptor beta chains from one specimen sequenced in a study of early stage breast cancer tumors. The table came from immunoSEQ multiplex PCR; TCRdb's copy has only in-frame clones and leaves some out. In the table there are 9,700 or so clones, 60% to 85% of which are singletons. Sequencing was carried out using normal breast tissue next to the tumor. The source is a person between 35 and 49 years old with breast cancer.

V is TRBV28 and J is TRBJ2-7; D is possibly TRBD2 (5 bases). CDR3 size: 12 residues. Germline CDR1 reads MDHEN; CDR2 reads SYDVKM. V was clipped by 8 bases and J by 1 base, with 9 bases between them. The CDR3 is CASGGLSYEQYF. CDR3 nucleotide sequence: TGTGCCAGCGGCGGGCTATCCTACGAGCAGTACTTC.

This clone was seen only a few times. The genes are TRBV11-2 and TRBJ2-7; D is possibly TRBD1 or TRBD2 (5 bases each). V lost 4 bases and J lost 4, with 17 bases in between. Germline lookup yields CDR1 SGHAT and CDR2 FQNNGV. The CDR3 is 15 residues long. CDR3 region: CASSWWDDGTYEQYF. The CDR3 DNA reads TGTGCCAGCAGCTGGTGGGACGATGGGACGTACGAGCAGTACTTC. Filled out from reference TRBV11-2 and TRBJ2-7, the complete variable domain reads EAGVAQSPRYKIIEKRQSVAFWCNPISGHATLYWYQQILGQGPKLLIQFQNNGVVDDSQLPKDRFSAERLKGVDSTLKIQPAKLEDSAVYLCASSWWDDGTYEQYFGPGTRLTVT.